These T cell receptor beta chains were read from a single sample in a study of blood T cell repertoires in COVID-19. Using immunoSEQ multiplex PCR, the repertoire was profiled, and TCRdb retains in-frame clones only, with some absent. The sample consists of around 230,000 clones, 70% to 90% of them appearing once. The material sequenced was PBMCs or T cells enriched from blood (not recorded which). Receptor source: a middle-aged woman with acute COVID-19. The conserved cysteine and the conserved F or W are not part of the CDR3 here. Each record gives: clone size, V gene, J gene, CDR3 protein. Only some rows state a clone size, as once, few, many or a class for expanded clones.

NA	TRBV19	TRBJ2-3	ASRTSGAASTDTQY
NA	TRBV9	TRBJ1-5	ASSEGAVTGPNQPQH
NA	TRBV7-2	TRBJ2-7	ASSLTGSNSYEQY
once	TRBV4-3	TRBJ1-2	ASSQTQGVLYGYT
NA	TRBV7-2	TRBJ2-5	ASSLSSVAGMQETQY
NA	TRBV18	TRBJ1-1	ASSPSRDRGIMGEAF
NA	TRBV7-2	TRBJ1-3	ASSLAGSGNTIY
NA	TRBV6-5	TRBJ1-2	ASRGSGQIYGYT
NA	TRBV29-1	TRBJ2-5	SAGMGQKETQY
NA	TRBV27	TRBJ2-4	ASSFLAEAKNIQY
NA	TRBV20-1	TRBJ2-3	SARAEDTQY
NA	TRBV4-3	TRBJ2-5	ASSQDRGGGGAETQY
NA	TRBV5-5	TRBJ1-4	ASSSNARANEKLF
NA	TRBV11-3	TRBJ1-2	ASSPGDKGNYGYT
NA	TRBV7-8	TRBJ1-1	ASSLARSVAGNTEAF
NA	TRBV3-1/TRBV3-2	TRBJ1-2	ASSQEGASYT
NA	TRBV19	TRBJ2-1	ASSHAPDGRYNEQF
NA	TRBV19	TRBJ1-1	ASSRTVFLNTEAF
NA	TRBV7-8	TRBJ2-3	ASSLGGRDTQY
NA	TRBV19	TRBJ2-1	ASSIAPQRPSYNEQF
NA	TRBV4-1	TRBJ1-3	ASSQARDRGNTIY
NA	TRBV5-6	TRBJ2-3	ASSRNRAADTQY
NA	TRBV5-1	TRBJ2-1	ASRGLAAYNEQF
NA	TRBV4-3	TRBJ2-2	ASSQDAGAGTGELF
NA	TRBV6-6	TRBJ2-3	ASSRPRGQAFTDTQY
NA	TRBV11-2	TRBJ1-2	ASSQGVLLGYT